This TCR beta chain stems from a study of response to subunit inactivated influenza vaccine. Findings and caveats of the study: It was suggested by the authors that few new T cells are recruited by each seasonal influenza vaccination.

This clonotype was detected many times. The antigen is undetermined. The CDR3 totals 15 residues. Trimming shortened V by 5 bases and J by 0 bases, and 14 bases separated the two germline ends. Each CDR3 protein gets one entry after TCRdb re-called the RT-PCR reads with MiXCR. The table has about 480,000 distinct CDR3 sequences, approximately 11% seen once. The sequencing here drew on PBMCs from blood, taken around seven weeks after vaccination. The clonotype originates from a man over 45 who received an inactivated influenza vaccine. The V and J genes are TRBV12-3 or TRBV12-4 and TRBJ2-7; D is possibly TRBD1 or TRBD2 (5 bases each). CDR3 in DNA: TGTGCCAGCAGTCACCGGGACGGAACCTCCTACGAGCAGTACTTC. Protein product: CASSHRDGTSYEQYF.